The 27 T cell receptor beta chains below were found in one sample sequenced in a study of control samples from healthy donors and cancer patients. The data were produced by immunoSEQ multiplex PCR, yet TCRdb's version contains in-frame clones alone and is incomplete. The sample has about 130,000 clones, roughly 90% seen once; the top ten hold around 2.1%. Material for sequencing was blood. The receptors shown here come from a woman aged 50 to 60 in good health.

This chain links TRBV27 with TRBJ2-5; maybe TRBD1 (6 bases). Germline V CDR1 and CDR2: MNHEY, SMNVEV (reference sequence). The CDR3 sequence is 15 residues long. V lost 2 bases to trimming and J lost 1 base, with 11 bases between them. The CDR3 region is CASSLRGNGQETQYF. The CDR3 coding sequence is TGTGCCAGCAGTTTAAGGGGGAACGGCCAAGAGACCCAGTACTTC.

The rearrangement uses TRBV14 and TRBJ2-3; D gene unclear. CDR1 is SGHDN, CDR2 FVKESK, per germline. This CDR3 spans 15 amino acids. Deletions cut 7 bases from V and 2 bases from J, with 16 bases between. The CDR3 DNA sequence: TGTGCCAGCAAGTCGACAAGACTTCTCACAGATACGCAGTATTTT. Translation: CASKSTRLLTDTQYF.

The CDR3 loop is CASSDLSWETGELFF. For the CDR3, the DNA is TGTGCCAGCAGTGATCTGAGTTGGGAGACGGGGGAGCTGTTTTTT. The chain combines TRBV25-1 with TRBJ2-2, with D tentatively TRBD2 (5 bases). This CDR3 has 15 amino acids. Germline V gene data show CDR1 as MGHDK and CDR2 as SYGVNS. Trimming pared 3 bases from V and 8 bases from J, leaving 16 bases between. The whole variable domain, remainder taken from reference TRBV25-1 and TRBJ2-2, is EADIYQTPRYLVIGTGKKITLECSQTMGHDKMYWYQQDPGMELHLIHYSYGVNSTEKGDLSSESTVSRIRTEHFPLTLESARPSHTSQYLCASSDLSWETGELFFGEGSRLTVL.

V is TRBV5-4 and J is TRBJ2-1; D possibly corresponds to TRBD1 (5 bases). Germline V lookup: CDR1 SGHNT, CDR2 YYREEE (reference sequence). The CDR3 consists of 13 residues. With 4 bases removed from V and 7 bases from J, the gap between germline ends came to 12 bases. The CDR3 DNA reads TGTGCCAGCAGCCCAAATCAGGGTAATGAGCAGTTCTTC. Residues: CASSPNQGNEQFF.

The chain is built from TRBV25-1 and TRBJ2-2; 7 bases line up with TRBD1. Germline values: CDR1 MGHDK, CDR2 SYGVNS. The V gene end was trimmed by 5 bases and the J gene end by 6 bases; junction bases not matched to a gene: 6. This CDR3 comprises 14 residues. The CDR3 region is CASSRDSAPGELFF. The DNA for the CDR3 is TGTGCCAGCAGTCGGGACAGCGCCCCCGGGGAGCTGTTTTTT.

The chain uses TRBV27 and TRBJ2-3, with 11 positions matching TRBD2. CDR3 length: 16 amino acids. Trimming took 4 bases from V and 8 from J; bases not matched to a gene: 11. The germline V gene has CDR1 MNHEY and CDR2 SMNVEV (reference sequence). The CDR3 region is CASSWGLAGGPGTQYF. The CDR3 region has the DNA TGTGCCAGCAGTTGGGGGTTAGCGGGAGGGCCGGGTACGCAGTATTTT.

The chain combines TRBV7-9 with TRBJ2-4; the D gene is possibly TRBD1 (6 bases). The CDR3 extends over 17 amino acids. Between the trimmed V and J ends, which lost 2 bases and 0 bases, there was a span of 14 bases. Germline-derived CDR1 and CDR2 are SEHNR and FQNEAQ (reference sequence). CDR3 DNA: TGTGCCAGCAGCTTACGTGCAGGGGATGCAGCCAAAAACATTCAGTACTTC. Translated, it gives CASSLRAGDAAKNIQYF.

The chain is built from TRBV7-2 and TRBJ2-1; D possibly corresponds to TRBD1 (6 bases). Germline V gene data show CDR1 as SGHTA and CDR2 as FQGNSA. The CDR3 is 15 residues long. Trimming pared 1 base from V and 3 bases from J, leaving 10 bases between. The CDR3 loop reads CASSLEADSYNEQFF. The DNA of the CDR3 is TGTGCCAGCAGCTTAGAGGCGGACAGCTACAATGAGCAGTTCTTC.

This chain links TRBV5-6 with TRBJ2-5; 13 nucleotides line up with TRBD2. After removal of 4 bases from V and 5 bases from J, the junction contained 14 bases not matched to a gene. This CDR3 is built from 18 residues. The germline V gene encodes CDR1 SGHDT and CDR2 YYEEEE. The CDR3 spells CASSPWGLAGPNWETQYF. The CDR3 nucleotides read TGTGCCAGCAGCCCCTGGGGACTAGCGGGACCCAATTGGGAGACCCAGTACTTC.

The V gene is TRBV3-1 (or the pseudogene TRBV3-2), the J gene TRBJ2-7; 7 bases match TRBD1. This CDR3 is built from 15 residues. Germline values: CDR1 LGHDT, CDR2 YNNKEL (reference sequence). V gave up 1 base and J gave up 2 bases; unmatched junction bases: 5. CDR3 bases: TGTGCCAGCAGCCAAGGACAGGGCTGGGCCTACGAGCAGTACTTC. Amino acid sequence: CASSQGQGWAYEQYF.

The chain recombines TRBV28 with TRBJ2-1; 11 nucleotides match TRBD2. The germline gives CDR1 MDHEN, CDR2 SYDVKM. Unmatched junction bases numbered 9, after V lost 1 base and J lost 7 bases. The CDR3 contains 17 residues. CDR3 in DNA: TGTGCCAGCAGTTTATACGGGGTAGCGGGAGGGCGAAATGAGCAGTTCTTC. Translating gives CASSLYGVAGGRNEQFF.

This chain connects TRBV27 to TRBJ1-5; 9 positions match TRBD1. The germline V gene encodes CDR1 MNHEY and CDR2 SMNVEV (reference sequence). With 6 bases clipped from V and 2 bases from J, the junction kept 5 bases outside the gene matches. The CDR3 is 15 residues long. Here the CDR3 DNA reads TGTGCCAGCAGAAGAACAGGGGGCGGCAATCAGCCCCAGCATTTT. Amino acids: CASRRTGGGNQPQHF.

This chain uses TRBV6-1 with TRBJ1-3; 10 bases align to TRBD1. The CDR3 extends over 20 amino acids. CDR1 MNHNS and CDR2 SASEGT come from the germline V gene. V lost 2 bases and J lost 6; bases outside the gene matches: 19. CDR3 in amino acids: CASSEPTVRDRGKKANTIYF. In DNA form, the CDR3 reads TGTGCCAGCAGTGAACCGACTGTCCGGGACAGGGGCAAAAAGGCAAACACCATATATTTT.

This chain links TRBV19 with TRBJ1-2; 7 bases align to TRBD1. The CDR3 covers 15 residues. J was trimmed by 4 bases and V by 6 bases; bases with no gene match: 11. Germline lookup yields CDR1 LNHDA and CDR2 SQIVND (reference sequence). The CDR3 nucleotides read TGTGCCAGTAGCAGACAGGGAAATCTTTTCTATGGCTACACCTTC. The encoded protein is CASSRQGNLFYGYTF.

V and J are TRBV9 and TRBJ2-7; TRBD2 matches at 9 bases. V lost 1 base, J lost 6 bases, and 5 bases stayed unmatched. The CDR3 length is 14 residues. CDR1 and CDR2 (germline): SGDLS, YYNGEE. The chain's CDR3 is CASSVMGTSSEQYF. CDR3 DNA: TGTGCCAGCAGCGTAATGGGGACTAGCTCCGAGCAGTACTTC.

The chain employs TRBV6-5 and TRBJ1-5, with 7 bases that match TRBD1. This CDR3 contains 15 residues. Per the germline V gene, CDR1 is MNHEY and CDR2 is SVGAGI. After removal of 6 bases from V and 3 bases from J, the junction contained 8 bases not matched to a gene. CDR3 DNA sequence: TGTGCCAGCAGCAAAAGACAGGGAGACAATCAGCCCCAGCATTTT. Protein sequence: CASSKRQGDNQPQHF.

This chain joins TRBV7-2 and TRBJ1-2; no definite D call. The CDR3 contains 15 residues. Germline V gives CDR1 SGHTA, CDR2 FQGNSA. The ends were cut back, 1 base at V and 2 bases at J, with 11 bases in the middle. DNA of the CDR3: TGTGCCAGCAGCTTAGATCCAGCACCAAACTATGGCTACACCTTC. Protein sequence: CASSLDPAPNYGYTF.

This chain links TRBV15 with TRBJ1-1; the match to TRBD1 covers 7 bases. Germline V gene sequence: CDR1 LNHNV, CDR2 YYDKDF (reference sequence). The trim removed 5 bases at V and 1 base at J, leaving 10 bases unmatched. This CDR3 comprises 16 residues. The CDR3 sequence is CATSPRQGKGNTEAFF. The CDR3 bases are TGTGCCACCAGCCCTAGACAGGGAAAGGGGAACACTGAAGCTTTCTTT.

The gene calls are TRBV5-1 and TRBJ1-1, with TRBD1 identical over 7 bases. This CDR3 spans 15 amino acids. V shed 5 bases, J shed 1 base, and the junction held 8 bases outside the gene matches. Germline V gene data show CDR1 as SGHRS and CDR2 as YFSETQ. The CDR3 sequence: CASSRTGDQNTEAFF. CDR3 DNA: TGCGCCAGCAGTCGGACAGGAGACCAGAACACTGAAGCTTTCTTT.

This sequence joins TRBV28 and TRBJ2-1, with TRBD2 matching 7 bases. The ends lost 5 bases at V and 8 bases at J; junction bases unmatched: 6. The germline CDR1 and CDR2 sequences are MDHEN and SYDVKM. This CDR3 is 13 amino acids long. The CDR3 is CASSLLARDEQFF. DNA of the CDR3: TGTGCCAGCAGTCTACTAGCGAGGGATGAGCAGTTCTTC.

The rearrangement uses TRBV6-6 and TRBJ1-3, with D unresolved. Trimming left V 0 bases short and J 4 bases short, with 13 bases between. Germline V gene lookup returns CDR1 MNHNY and CDR2 SVGAGI (reference sequence). The CDR3 consists of 16 residues. CDR3 DNA: TGTGCCAGCAGTTACTCGGGTCCAGGTACCGGAAACACCATATATTTT. It translates to CASSYSGPGTGNTIYF.

The chain recombines TRBV7-6 with TRBJ2-7; a possible D gene is TRBD1 (5 bases). V was cut by 1 base and J by 4 bases, with 17 bases left in between. Germline CDR1 and CDR2: SGHVS and FNYEAQ. There are 16 residues in the CDR3. In DNA form, the CDR3 reads TGTGCCAGCAGCTTAGACACCATGACAGACTCGTACGAGCAGTACTTC. Encoded protein: CASSLDTMTDSYEQYF.

This chain connects TRBV28 to TRBJ1-6, with D perhaps TRBD1 (5 bases). The CDR3 length is 14 residues. V was trimmed by 6 bases and J by 9 bases, leaving 15 bases between them. Germline loops: CDR1 MDHEN, CDR2 SYDVKM. The CDR3 bases are TGTGCCAGCAGAACCGGGACGGATATTTCACCCCTCCACTTT. It specifies CASRTGTDISPLHF.

This chain uses TRBV29-1 with TRBJ1-1; 8 bases line up with TRBD1. This CDR3 has 13 residues. The germline gives CDR1 SQVTM, CDR2 ANQGSEA. Trimming at V came to 1 base and at J to 6 bases, leaving 4 bases not matched to a gene. CDR3 amino acids: CSVEGGTGSEAFF. CDR3 bases: TGCAGCGTTGAAGGGGGGACAGGCTCTGAAGCTTTCTTT.

The gene calls are TRBV6-1 and TRBJ1-2; 7 bases match TRBD1. Unmatched junction bases numbered 6, after V lost 3 bases and J lost 8 bases. CDR1 is MNHNS and CDR2 is SASEGT in the germline V gene. The CDR3 totals 13 residues. The CDR3: CASSDTGVRGYTF. The CDR3 DNA reads as TGTGCCAGCAGTGATACAGGGGTTAGGGGCTACACCTTC.

Points on this clone: Its ends do not fully match the called genes, so a read error is possible. The genes are TRBV13 and TRBJ1-1, with D hard to call. The CDR3 runs 12 residues. Germline V lookup: CDR1 PRHDT, CDR2 FYEKMQ (reference sequence). The CDR3, as DNA: TGTGCCAGCACCTTATCGAACACTGAAGCTTTCTTT. Translated: CASTLSNTEAFF.

This sequence joins TRBV6-5 and TRBJ1-3, with a weak D call TRBD1 (5 bases). CDR1 MNHEY and CDR2 SVGAGI come from the germline V gene. Trimming shortened V by 8 bases and J by 5 bases, and 13 bases separated the two germline ends. CDR3 length: 13 amino acids. As DNA, the CDR3 is TGTGCCAGCTACGACAGCAAACGAAACACCATATATTTT. Protein: CASYDSKRNTIYF.